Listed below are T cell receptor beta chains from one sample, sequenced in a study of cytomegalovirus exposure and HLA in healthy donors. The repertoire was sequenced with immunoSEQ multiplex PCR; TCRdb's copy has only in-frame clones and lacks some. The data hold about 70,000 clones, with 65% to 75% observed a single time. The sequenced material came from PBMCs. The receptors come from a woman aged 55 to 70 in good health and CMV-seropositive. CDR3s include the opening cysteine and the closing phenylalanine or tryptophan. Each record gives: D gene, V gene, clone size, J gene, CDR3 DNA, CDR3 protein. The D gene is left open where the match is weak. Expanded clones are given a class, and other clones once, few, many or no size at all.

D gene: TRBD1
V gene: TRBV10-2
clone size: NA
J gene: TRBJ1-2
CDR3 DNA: TGCGCCAGCACTGGGACAGAGTATGGCTACACCTTC
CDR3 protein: CASTGTEYGYTF

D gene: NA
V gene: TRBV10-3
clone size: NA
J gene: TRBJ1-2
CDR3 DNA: TGTGCCATCAGTGAAAATTGGCGGCAGGGCGGAAGTGGCTACACCTTC
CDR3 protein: CAISENWRQGGSGYTF

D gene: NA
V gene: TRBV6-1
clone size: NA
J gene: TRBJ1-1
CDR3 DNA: TGTGCCAGCATTTCTCCAGGGATGAACACTGAAGCTTTCTTT
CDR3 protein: CASISPGMNTEAFF

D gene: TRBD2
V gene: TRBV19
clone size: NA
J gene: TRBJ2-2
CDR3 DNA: TGTGCCAGTAGTAGAGGGACGGGGGGCACCGGGGAGCTGTTTTTT
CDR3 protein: CASSRGTGGTGELFF

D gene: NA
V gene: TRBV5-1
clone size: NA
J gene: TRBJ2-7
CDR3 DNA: TGCGCCAGCAGCCCCGGGATCACGGGCGAGCAGTACTTC
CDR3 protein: CASSPGITGEQYF

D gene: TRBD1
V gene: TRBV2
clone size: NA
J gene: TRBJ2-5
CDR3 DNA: TGTGCCAGCACCGAAATAGGGGGACAGGGGGCGACCCAGTACTTC
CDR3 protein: CASTEIGGQGATQYF

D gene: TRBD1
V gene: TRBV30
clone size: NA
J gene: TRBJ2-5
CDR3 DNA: TGTGCCTGGATGACAGGGGGGTGGGAGACCCAGTACTTC
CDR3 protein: CAWMTGGWETQYF

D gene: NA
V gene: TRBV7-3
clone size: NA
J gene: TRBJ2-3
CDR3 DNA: TGTGCCAGCAGCGTATCGTTCACAGATACGCAGTATTTT
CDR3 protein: CASSVSFTDTQYF

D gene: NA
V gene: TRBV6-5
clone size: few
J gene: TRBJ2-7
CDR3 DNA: TGTGCCAGCAGTTACTCTCAGGGCCGGCCCTACGAGCAGTACTTC
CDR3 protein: CASSYSQGRPYEQYF

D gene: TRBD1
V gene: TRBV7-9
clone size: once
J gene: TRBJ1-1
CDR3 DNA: TGTGCCAGCAACTACGACAGGGGGAACACTGAAGCTTTCTTT
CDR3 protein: CASNYDRGNTEAFF

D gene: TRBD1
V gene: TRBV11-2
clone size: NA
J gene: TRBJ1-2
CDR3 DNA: TGTGCCAGCAGCCCCGGGACAGGGGCAGACTATGGCTACACCTTC
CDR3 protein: CASSPGTGADYGYTF

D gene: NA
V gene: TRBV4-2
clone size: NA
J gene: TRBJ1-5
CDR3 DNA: TGTGCCAGCAGCCAAGATTTCAACAATCAGCCCCAGCATTTT
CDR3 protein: CASSQDFNNQPQHF

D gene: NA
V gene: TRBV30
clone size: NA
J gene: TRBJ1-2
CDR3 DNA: TGTACCTGGAGTCCCGGGGGGGGTAGCGGCTACACCTTC
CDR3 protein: CTWSPGGGSGYTF

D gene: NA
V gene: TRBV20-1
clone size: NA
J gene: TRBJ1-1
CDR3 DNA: TGCAGTGCCCCACGCGGAACTGAAGCTTTCTTT
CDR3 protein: CSAPRGTEAFF

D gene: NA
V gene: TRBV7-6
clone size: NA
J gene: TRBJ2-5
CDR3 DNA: TGTGCCAGCAGCCTAAGGGGAGAGACCCAGTACTTC
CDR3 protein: CASSLRGETQYF

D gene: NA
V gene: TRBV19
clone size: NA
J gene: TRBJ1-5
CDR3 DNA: TGTGCCAGTACCGCAAGGGGGTACTACAGTCAGCCCCAGCATTTT
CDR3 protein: CASTARGYYSQPQHF

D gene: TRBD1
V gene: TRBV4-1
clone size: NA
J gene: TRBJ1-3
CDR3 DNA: TGCGCCAGCAGCCCCGACAGGGGGCTTGGAAACACCATATATTTT
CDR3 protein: CASSPDRGLGNTIYF

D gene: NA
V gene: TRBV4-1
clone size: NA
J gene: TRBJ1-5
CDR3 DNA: TGCGCCAGCAGCACACAGGGAAACAGCAATCAGCCCCAGCATTTT
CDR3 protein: CASSTQGNSNQPQHF

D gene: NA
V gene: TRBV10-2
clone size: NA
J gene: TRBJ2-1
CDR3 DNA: TGCGCCAGCAGTGAGTTAGCGGAGATCTACAATGAGCAGTTCTTC
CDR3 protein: CASSELAEIYNEQFF

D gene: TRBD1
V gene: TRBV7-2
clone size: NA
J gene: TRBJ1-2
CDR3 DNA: TGTGCCAGCAGCTTAGCCCTAACAGGGGGCCATGGCTACACCTTC
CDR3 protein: CASSLALTGGHGYTF

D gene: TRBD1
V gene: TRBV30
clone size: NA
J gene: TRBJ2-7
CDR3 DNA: TGTGCCTGGAGTGCCGGACAGGGGGCAAACTACGAGCAGTACTTC
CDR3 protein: CAWSAGQGANYEQYF

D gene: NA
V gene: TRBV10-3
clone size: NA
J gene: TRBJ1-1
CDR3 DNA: TGTGCCATCAGTGGAGGAATGTCCACTGAAGCTTTCTTT
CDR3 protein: CAISGGMSTEAFF

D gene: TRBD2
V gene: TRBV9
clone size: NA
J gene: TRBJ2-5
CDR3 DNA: TGTGCCAGCAGCGTGGGACTAGAAGAGACCCAGTACTTC
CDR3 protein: CASSVGLEETQYF

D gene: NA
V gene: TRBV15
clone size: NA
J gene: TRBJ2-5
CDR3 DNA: TGTGCCACCAGCATGAGCAGGGAAGAGACCCAGTACTTC
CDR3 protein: CATSMSREETQYF

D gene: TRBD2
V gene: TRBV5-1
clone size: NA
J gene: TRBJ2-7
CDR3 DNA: TGCGCCAGCAGCTTGGGGCTAGCGGGAGTACCCGAGCAGTACTTC
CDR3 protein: CASSLGLAGVPEQYF

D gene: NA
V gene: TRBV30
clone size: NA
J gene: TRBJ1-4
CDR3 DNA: TGTGCCTGGAGTAGCCTTTATAATGAAAAACTGTTTTTT
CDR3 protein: CAWSSLYNEKLFF

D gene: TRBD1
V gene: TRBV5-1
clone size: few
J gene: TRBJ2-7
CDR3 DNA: TGCGCCAGCAGCTACCGGGACAGCGGATACGAGCAGTACTTC
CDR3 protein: CASSYRDSGYEQYF

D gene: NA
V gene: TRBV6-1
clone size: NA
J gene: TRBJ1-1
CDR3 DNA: TGTGCCAGCGAGCGGATTGGCACTGAAGCTTTCTTT
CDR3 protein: CASERIGTEAFF

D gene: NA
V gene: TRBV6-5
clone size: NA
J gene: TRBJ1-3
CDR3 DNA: TGTGCCAGCAGTTACTTCAGGGAATTAAGTGGAAACACCATATATTTT
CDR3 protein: CASSYFRELSGNTIYF

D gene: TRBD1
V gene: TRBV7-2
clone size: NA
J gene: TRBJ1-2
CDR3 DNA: TGTGCCAGCAGCCTACAGGGGGCATACTATGGCTACACCTTC
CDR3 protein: CASSLQGAYYGYTF

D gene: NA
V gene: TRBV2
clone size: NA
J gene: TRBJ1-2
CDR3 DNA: TGTGCCAGCGAATTACAGGGCCGGGGCTACACCTTC
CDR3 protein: CASELQGRGYTF

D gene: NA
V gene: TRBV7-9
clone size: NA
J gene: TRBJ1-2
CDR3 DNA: TGTGCCAGCAGCTTATTTTCGACACCGGGCTACACCTTC
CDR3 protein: CASSLFSTPGYTF

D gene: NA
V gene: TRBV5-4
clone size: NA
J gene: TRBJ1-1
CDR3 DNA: TGTGCCAGCAGCACGGACAGTTTAGGCGCTTTCTTT
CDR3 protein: CASSTDSLGAFF

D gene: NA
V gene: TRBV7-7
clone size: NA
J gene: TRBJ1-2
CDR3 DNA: TGTGCTAGCAGCTCCAGAAGTTCCACAGGGACCTATGGCTACACCTTC
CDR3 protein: CASSSRSSTGTYGYTF

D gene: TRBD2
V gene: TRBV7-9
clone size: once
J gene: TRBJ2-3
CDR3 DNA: TGTGCCAGCACCCTGTTGGGAGGGTCCAGCACAGATACGCAGTATTTT
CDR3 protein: CASTLLGGSSTDTQYF

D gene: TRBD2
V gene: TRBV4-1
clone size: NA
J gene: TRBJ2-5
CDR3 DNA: TGCGCCAGCAGCCAAGGAACTAGCGGGGGGCTGGAGACCCAGTACTTC
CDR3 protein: CASSQGTSGGLETQYF

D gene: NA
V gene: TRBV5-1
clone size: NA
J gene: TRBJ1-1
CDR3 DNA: TGCGCCAGCACGACCCAGGTGGCTGGTACTGAAGCTTTCTTT
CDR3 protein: CASTTQVAGTEAFF

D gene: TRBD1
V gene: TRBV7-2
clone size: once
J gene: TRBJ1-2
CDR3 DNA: TGTGCCAGCAGCCCGACAGGGATCAATGGCTACACCTTC
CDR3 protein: CASSPTGINGYTF

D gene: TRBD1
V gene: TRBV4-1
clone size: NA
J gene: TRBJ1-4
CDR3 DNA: TGCGCCAGCAGCCGGGACGGGACAGGGGCTAATGAAAAACTGTTTTTT
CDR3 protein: CASSRDGTGANEKLFF

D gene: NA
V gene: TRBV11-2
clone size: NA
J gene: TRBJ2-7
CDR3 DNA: TGTGCCAGCAGCTATCTCTGGGGAGGCGACGAGCAGTACTTC
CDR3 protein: CASSYLWGGDEQYF

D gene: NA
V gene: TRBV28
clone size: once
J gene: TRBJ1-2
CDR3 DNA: TGTGCCAGCAAAGAGGGAACGGCTAACTATGGCTACACCTTC
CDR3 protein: CASKEGTANYGYTF

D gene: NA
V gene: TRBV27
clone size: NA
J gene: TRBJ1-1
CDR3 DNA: TGTGCCAGCAGTTCCCACAGGGTCGAAACTGAAGCTTTCTTT
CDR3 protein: CASSSHRVETEAFF